These 21 T cell receptor beta chains were all obtained from the same sample, sequenced in a study of beta chain features in type 1 diabetes. The whole isolated RNA underwent reverse transcription, so sequencing captured expressed TCRB transcripts. Sequenced by immunoSEQ multiplex PCR; TCRdb stores in-frame clones only, minus some. The sample has around 690,000 clones; around 12% are singletons. Which antigens these TCRs recognize remains unknown. Study observations and caveats: Type 1 diabetes patients showed a moderate but significant shortening of TCRB CDR3s in all four CD4+ subsets.

The sequenced sample was naive CD4+ T cells from blood. The receptors shown here come from a man aged 30 to 45 with type 1 diabetes.

V is TRBV18 and J is TRBJ2-7; D unresolved. CDR1 and CDR2 (germline): KGHSH, LQKENI. The CDR3 extends over 13 amino acids. Trimming stripped 4 bases from V and 0 bases from J, with 7 bases between. The CDR3 DNA follows: TGTGCCAGCTCACGTGGCGGCTCCTACGAGCAGTACTTC. Amino acids: CASSRGGSYEQYF.

The J gene is TRBJ1-5, the V gene TRBV18; weak D call: TRBD1 (5 bases). The V and J ends lost 3 bases and 5 bases respectively, with 17 bases between them. Germline-derived CDR1 and CDR2 are KGHSH and LQKENI. This CDR3 has 16 amino acids. The CDR3 bases are TGTGCCAGCTCACCGAACGGGGCAGGCAGGGATCAGCCCCAGCATTTT. This encodes CASSPNGAGRDQPQHF.

On this clone itself: Within the sample, other DNA sequences also encode this same CDR3. The chain carries TRBV19 and TRBJ2-2; tentatively, D is TRBD1 or TRBD2 (5 bases each). The germline gives CDR1 LNHDA, CDR2 SQIVND (reference sequence). This CDR3 is built from 14 residues. The ends were cut back, 0 bases at V and 4 bases at J, with 6 bases in the middle. CDR3 in DNA: TGTGCCAGTAGTATAGAGAGGGGCACCGGGGAGCTGTTTTTT. Amino acid sequence: CASSIERGTGELFF. Supplemented by reference TRBV19 and TRBJ2-2, the full variable domain reads DGGITQSPKYLFRKEGQNVTLSCEQNLNHDAMYWYRQDPGQGLRLIYYSQIVNDFQKGDIAEGYSVSREKKESFPLTVTSAQKNPTAFYLCASSIERGTGELFFGEGSRLTVL.

A few counts support this clone. At one of its ends the junction is not consistent with the germline gene, which may arise from a read error. The rearrangement joins TRBV13 to TRBJ2-7; perhaps TRBD1 as D (6 bases). CDR3 length equals 14 residues. CDR1 and CDR2 (germline): PRHDT, FYEKMQ (reference sequence). For the CDR3, the DNA is TGTGCCAGCACGCGTGGACAGCCCTCCCACGAGCAGTACTTC. Translation: CASTRGQPSHEQYF.

This clone came up a few times. The chain uses TRBV29-1 and TRBJ1-2, with unresolved D. The length of the CDR3 is 17 residues. Germline V gene sequence: CDR1 SQVTM, CDR2 ANQGSEA. Trimming left V 0 bases short and J 2 bases short, with 19 bases between. The CDR3 spells CSVEDLQRQAGNYGYTF. The CDR3 DNA sequence: TGCAGCGTTGAAGATCTTCAAAGGCAGGCCGGGAACTATGGCTACACCTTC.

The chain joins TRBV27 to TRBJ1-6, with D unclear. Trimming removed 2 bases from V and 7 bases from J, with 24 bases in between. The germline V gene encodes CDR1 MNHEY and CDR2 SMNVEV (reference sequence). There are 19 residues in the CDR3. The CDR3 nucleotides read TGTGCCAGCAGTTTAAGGATCGAAAGCTGGGTGGGAGCAAATTCACCCCTCCACTTT. This encodes CASSLRIESWVGANSPLHF.

V gene TRBV2 combines with J gene TRBJ1-5; weak D call: TRBD1 (5 bases). Per the germline V gene, CDR1 is SNHLY and CDR2 is FYNNEI. Trimming cost V 5 bases and J 3 bases, with 11 bases left between them. There are 14 residues in the CDR3. The CDR3 spells CASSREGNNQPQHF. The CDR3 DNA reads TGTGCCAGCAGTCGTGAGGGGAACAATCAGCCCCAGCATTTT.

This clone was picked up a small number of times. CDR3 sequence reads: CASRPTGGSSGNTIYF. The CDR3, as DNA: TGTGCCAGCAGGCCTACCGGGGGGTCCTCTGGAAACACCATATATTTT. The chain recombines TRBV28 with TRBJ1-3; a weak D match, TRBD1 (5 bases). The V end was cut by 6 bases, the J end by 0 bases, with 15 bases between. The CDR3 covers 16 residues. The germline V gene encodes CDR1 MDHEN and CDR2 SYDVKM.

CDR3 sequence: CASSFSGGADTQYF. The CDR3 nucleotides read TGTGCCAGCAGCTTTAGCGGGGGGGCAGATACGCAGTATTTT. The chain combines TRBV7-6 with TRBJ2-3, with 11 bases aligning to TRBD2. The CDR3 is 14 amino acids. Germline-derived CDR1 and CDR2 are SGHVS and FNYEAQ. Trimming took 3 bases from V and 4 from J; bases not matched to a gene: 0. The full variable domain, completed using reference TRBV7-6 and TRBJ2-3, is GAGVSQSPRYKVTKRGQDVALRCDPISGHVSLYWYRQALGQGPEFLTYFNYEAQQDKSGLPNDRFSAERPEGSISTLTIQRTEQRDSAMYRCASSFSGGADTQYFGPGTRLTVL.

This clone was seen a few times. V usage is TRBV7-2 and J usage is TRBJ2-4; TRBD2 agrees at 7 bases. Germline V gives CDR1 SGHTA, CDR2 FQGNSA. V lost 5 bases and J lost 6; bases outside the gene matches: 10. The CDR3 contains 15 residues. The CDR3 sequence is CASSVVPSGVNIQYF. The CDR3 DNA reads TGTGCCAGCAGCGTGGTGCCTAGCGGAGTAAACATTCAGTACTTC.

In this sample, this clone turned up a few times. The rearrangement links TRBV7-2 to TRBJ1-2, with a tentative D call TRBD1 (5 bases). Germline CDR1 and CDR2: SGHTA and FQGNSA. The V end was cut by 5 bases, the J end by 4 bases, with 14 bases between. The CDR3 totals 14 residues. The DNA for the CDR3 is TGTGCCAGCAGCCCGAGGGCAGGGACCTATGGCTACACCTTC. This gives the protein CASSPRAGTYGYTF.

This clone occurred a few times. The chain couples TRBV7-3 to TRBJ2-2; no clear D. The CDR3 covers 12 residues. CDR1 is SGHTA and CDR2 is FQGTGA in the germline V gene. V was cut by 5 bases and J by 3 bases, with 4 bases left in between. CDR3 residues: CASSPYTGELFF. The CDR3 DNA reads TGTGCCAGCAGCCCCTACACCGGGGAGCTGTTTTTT. Full variable domain (remainder filled in from reference TRBV7-3 and TRBJ2-2): GAGVSQTPSNKVTEKGKYVELRCDPISGHTALYWYRQSLGQGPEFLIYFQGTGAADDSGLPNDRFFAVRPEGSVSTLKIQRTERGDSAVYLCASSPYTGELFFGEGSRLTVL.

This clone has just a few counts. The chain uses TRBV6-5 and TRBJ1-2; 7 nucleotides line up with TRBD1. The junction had 5 bases not matched to a gene; V was cut back by 6 bases and J by 4 bases. Germline lookup yields CDR1 MNHEY and CDR2 SVGAGI. CDR3 size: 13 residues. The CDR3 reads CASSRDSVYGYTF. The DNA of the CDR3 is TGTGCCAGCAGCCGGGACAGCGTCTATGGCTACACCTTC.

This clone has just a few counts. The chain is built from TRBV7-9 and TRBJ1-2, with a tentative D call TRBD1 (6 bases). The CDR3 spans 14 residues. V gave up 5 bases and J gave up 4 bases, with 14 bases separating them. Per germline, CDR1 SEHNR and CDR2 FQNEAQ (reference sequence). CDR3 DNA: TGTGCCAGCAGCCCCCAACAGGACAGCTATGGCTACACCTTC. Translating gives CASSPQQDSYGYTF.

The V gene is TRBV4-3, the J gene TRBJ2-7; D is possibly TRBD1 or TRBD2 (6 bases each). Germline loops: CDR1 LGHNA, CDR2 YSLEER. The CDR3 has 14 residues. V lost 4 bases and J lost 4, with 14 bases in between. The chain's CDR3 is CASSLGRGAYEQYF. The CDR3 DNA sequence: TGCGCCAGCAGCCTGGGTAGGGGGGCTTACGAGCAGTACTTC.

In its sample, this clone was seen a few times. The CDR3, as DNA: TGCGCCAGCGGAGGGGGGGCAGATACGCAGTATTTT. Protein product: CASGGGADTQYF. The V call is TRBV4-3, the J call TRBJ2-3, with a possible D match to TRBD2 (7 bases). The V end lost 8 bases, the J end lost 4 bases, and 10 bases lay between the germline ends. The germline V gene has CDR1 LGHNA and CDR2 YSLEER. There are 12 residues in the CDR3.

V gene TRBV7-2 combines with J gene TRBJ2-1, with D unclear. With 6 bases removed from V and 3 bases from J, the gap between germline ends came to 6 bases. The CDR3 extends over 12 amino acids. Germline V CDR1 and CDR2: SGHTA, FQGNSA. The DNA for the CDR3 is TGTGCCAGCAGATTGGACTACAATGAGCAGTTCTTC. Protein sequence: CASRLDYNEQFF. Supplemented by reference TRBV7-2 and TRBJ2-1, the full variable domain reads GAGVSQSPSNKVTEKGKDVELRCDPISGHTALYWYRQSLGQGLEFLIYFQGNSAPDKSGLPSDRFSAERTGGSVSTLTIQRTQQEDSAVYLCASRLDYNEQFFGPGTRLTVL.

The rearrangement uses TRBV7-9 and TRBJ1-2, with D hard to call. This CDR3 spans 11 amino acids. Germline assignment: CDR1 SEHNR and CDR2 FQNEAQ (reference sequence). V was pared by 4 bases and J by 6 bases, with 6 bases between. CDR3 nucleotide sequence: TGTGCCAGCAGCTACAGCCATGGCTACACCTTC. Its translation: CASSYSHGYTF.

This chain links TRBV30 with TRBJ1-4; 10 nucleotides match TRBD1. This CDR3 is built from 13 residues. Germline V CDR1 and CDR2: GTSNPN, SVGIG (reference sequence). V dropped 5 bases and J dropped 6; count of bases not matched to a gene: 3. Written as DNA, the CDR3 is TGTGCCTGGGACAGGGGGCCAGATGAAAAACTGTTTTTT. Protein sequence: CAWDRGPDEKLFF.

This chain links TRBV7-9 with TRBJ1-4, with unresolved D. CDR3 length: 17 amino acids. CDR1 and CDR2 from the germline V gene are SEHNR and FQNEAQ (reference sequence). V was cut by 5 bases and J by 1 base, with 17 bases left in between. CDR3: CASSPLSGRRTNEKLFF. The CDR3 coding sequence is TGTGCCAGCAGCCCCTTGTCGGGGAGAAGAACTAATGAAAAACTGTTTTTT.

This rearrangement joins TRBV5-1 to TRBJ2-5, with D perhaps TRBD2 (6 bases). Germline loops: CDR1 SGHRS, CDR2 YFSETQ. The V and J ends lost 0 bases and 5 bases respectively, with 14 bases between them. The CDR3 is 15 amino acids. The CDR3 protein is CASSLVSGGRETQYF. CDR3 bases: TGCGCCAGCAGCTTGGTGTCCGGGGGTAGGGAGACCCAGTACTTC.